This T cell receptor (beta chain) was documented in a study of cytomegalovirus exposure and HLA in healthy donors. In the PCR, 60 Vbeta and 13 Jbeta primers were used. Produced via immunoSEQ multiplex PCR; TCRdb's table is partial and in-frame only. The data show 170,000 or so clones, with more than 65% seen just once and 1.5% to 2% held by the top ten. This clone was recorded a few times. The CDR3 runs to 15 residues. Germline assignment: CDR1 SGHTA and CDR2 FQGNSA. V shed 3 bases, J shed 6 bases, and the junction held 9 bases outside the gene matches. This TCR derives from a woman aged 30 to 39 in good health and CMV-seronegative. Material: PBMCs. The V call is TRBV7-2, the J call TRBJ2-7, with TRBD1 matching over 9 bases. The CDR3 region is CASSFSGTGRSEQYF. The CDR3, as DNA: TGTGCCAGCAGCTTTTCCGGGACAGGGCGGTCCGAGCAGTACTTC. The variable domain in full, with the rest retrieved from reference TRBV7-2 and TRBJ2-7, is GAGVSQSPSNKVTEKGKDVELRCDPISGHTALYWYRQSLGQGLEFLIYFQGNSAPDKSGLPSDRFSAERTGGSVSTLTIQRTQQEDSAVYLCASSFSGTGRSEQYFGPGTRLTVT.